This TCR beta chain was obtained from a study of blood T cell repertoires in COVID-19. Across the study: Samples representing acute and convalescent COVID-19 were sourced from the United States, Italy and Spain. PBMCs, B-cell-depleted T cells, or T cells were the source of the cDNA or gDNA that made up the material.

Clinical history as reported by participants underpinned cohort assignment. CDR1 is SNHLY and CDR2 is FYNNEI in the germline V gene. V was trimmed by 4 bases and J by 6 bases, leaving 12 bases between them. The CDR3 runs to 13 residues. In the original workflow: The assay estimated nucleated cells by amplifying reference gene primers. Here immunoSEQ multiplex PCR was the method, and the copy in TCRdb shows in-frame clones only, minus some. V and J calls and clone size come straight from that table; D and trimming were deduced from the DNA. The repertoire holds 170,000 or so clones, with 88% as singletons.

Sequenced material: PBMCs or T cells enriched from blood (not recorded which). The clonotype comes from a woman in her 50s who had recovered from COVID-19. V usage is TRBV2 and J usage is TRBJ1-2; D gene uncertain. This CDR3 reads CASSAGGLNGYTF. For the CDR3, the DNA is TGTGCCAGCAGTGCTGGCGGATTAAATGGCTACACCTTC.